Listed here is a single T cell receptor beta chain. In the original processing: Amplified reference gene primers provided the basis for estimating nucleated cell counts. Profiling relied on immunoSEQ multiplex PCR, and the TCRdb table lists in-frame clones only, not all of them. V and J calls and clone size are as listed in that table; D and trimming were resolved from the DNA. The table shows tens of thousands of clones, with around 90% occurring only once. The V segment lost 0 bases and the J segment 4 bases; nucleotides outside the gene matches: 5. The CDR3 consists of 15 residues. Germline values: CDR1 KGHSH, CDR2 LQKENI. The sample belongs to a study of blood T cell repertoires in COVID-19. Background on the study: Samples taken during acute and convalescent COVID-19 were collected in the United States, Italy and Spain.

The clonotype comes from a woman of 80 years or more with acute or convalescent COVID-19. The gene calls are TRBV18 and TRBJ2-5, with 7 bases lining up with TRBD2. The sample consisted of peripheral blood. The CDR3 coding sequence is TGTGCCAGCTCACCACCGGGGAGGGGAAGAGAGACCCAGTACTTC. Translated, it gives CASSPPGRGRETQYF. Based on the CDR3 plus reference TRBV18 and TRBJ2-5, the full variable domain is NAGVMQNPRHLVRRRGQEARLRCSPMKGHSHVYWYRQLPEEGLKFMVYLQKENIIDESGMPKERFSAEFPKEGPSILRIQQVVRGDSAAYFCASSPPGRGRETQYFGPGTRLLVL.